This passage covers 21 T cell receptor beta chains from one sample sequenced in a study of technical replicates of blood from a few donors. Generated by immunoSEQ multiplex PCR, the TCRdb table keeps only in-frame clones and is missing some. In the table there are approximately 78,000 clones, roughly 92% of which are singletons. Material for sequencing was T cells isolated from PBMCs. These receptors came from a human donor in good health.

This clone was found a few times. The CDR3 loop is CSARFSTEAFF. CDR3 nucleotides: TGCAGTGCTAGATTTAGCACTGAAGCTTTCTTT. The chain recombines TRBV20-1 with TRBJ1-1; D is unclear. Germline V gene data show CDR1 as DFQATT and CDR2 as SNEGSKA (reference sequence). Trimming took off 2 bases at V and 4 bases at J, with 5 bases between the two ends. The CDR3 spans 11 residues.

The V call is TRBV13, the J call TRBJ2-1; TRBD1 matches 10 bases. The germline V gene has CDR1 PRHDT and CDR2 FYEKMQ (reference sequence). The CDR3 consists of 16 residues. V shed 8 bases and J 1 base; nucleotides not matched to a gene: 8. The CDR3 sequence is CASLLGQGGSYNEQFF. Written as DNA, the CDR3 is TGTGCCAGCCTTCTCGGACAGGGGGGATCCTACAATGAGCAGTTCTTC.

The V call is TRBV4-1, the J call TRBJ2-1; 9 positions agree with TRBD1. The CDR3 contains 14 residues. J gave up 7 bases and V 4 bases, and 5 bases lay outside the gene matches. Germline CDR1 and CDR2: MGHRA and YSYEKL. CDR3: CASSLRDRENEQFF. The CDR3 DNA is TGCGCCAGCAGCCTCCGGGACAGGGAGAATGAGCAGTTCTTC.

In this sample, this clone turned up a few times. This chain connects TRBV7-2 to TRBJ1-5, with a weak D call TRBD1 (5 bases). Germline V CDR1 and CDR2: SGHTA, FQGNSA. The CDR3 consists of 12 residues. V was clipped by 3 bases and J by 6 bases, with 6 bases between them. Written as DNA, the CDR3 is TGTGCCAGCAGCTTCACAGGTCAGCCCCAGCATTTT. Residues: CASSFTGQPQHF.

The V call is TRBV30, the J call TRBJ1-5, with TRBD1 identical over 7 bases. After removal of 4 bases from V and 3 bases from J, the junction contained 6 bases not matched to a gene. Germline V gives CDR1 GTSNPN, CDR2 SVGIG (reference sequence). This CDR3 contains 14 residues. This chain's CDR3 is CAWKGQEYNQPQHF. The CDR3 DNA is TGTGCCTGGAAAGGACAGGAGTACAATCAGCCCCAGCATTTT.

The CDR3 coding sequence is TGCGCCAGCAGCATGGTGGGATCTAGCATATACAATGAGCAGTTCTTC. It is translated as CASSMVGSSIYNEQFF. This chain uses TRBV5-1 with TRBJ2-1, with D perhaps TRBD2 (5 bases). V was clipped by 4 bases and J by 4 bases, with 18 bases between them. Germline-derived CDR1 and CDR2 are SGHRS and YFSETQ. This CDR3 spans 16 amino acids.

The CDR3 region is CASSSPGQEGGKLFF. The CDR3 coding sequence is TGTGCCAGCAGCTCGCCGGGACAGGAAGGCGGAAAACTGTTTTTT. The V call is TRBV5-4, the J call TRBJ1-4; TRBD1 matches 8 bases. Germline CDR1 is SGHNT and CDR2 is YYREEE (reference sequence). V dropped 3 bases and J dropped 10; count of bases not matched to a gene: 11. The length of the CDR3 is 15 residues.

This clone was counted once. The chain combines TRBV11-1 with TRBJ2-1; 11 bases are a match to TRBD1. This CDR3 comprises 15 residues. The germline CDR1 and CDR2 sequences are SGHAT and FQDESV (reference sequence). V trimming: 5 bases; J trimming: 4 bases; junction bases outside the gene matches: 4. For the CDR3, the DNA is TGTGCCAGCAGCAGGGGGACAGGGGGGTACAATGAGCAGTTCTTC. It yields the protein CASSRGTGGYNEQFF.

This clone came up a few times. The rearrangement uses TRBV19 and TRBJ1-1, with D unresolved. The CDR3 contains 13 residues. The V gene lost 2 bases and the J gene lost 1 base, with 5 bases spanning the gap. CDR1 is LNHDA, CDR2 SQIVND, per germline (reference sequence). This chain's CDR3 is CASSITENTEAFF. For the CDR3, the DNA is TGTGCCAGTAGTATAACAGAGAACACTGAAGCTTTCTTT.

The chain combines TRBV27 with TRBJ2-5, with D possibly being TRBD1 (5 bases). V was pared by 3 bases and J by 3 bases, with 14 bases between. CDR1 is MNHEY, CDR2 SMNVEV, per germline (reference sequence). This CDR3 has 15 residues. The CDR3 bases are TGTGCCAGCAGTTTTTTCCAGGGCTTTAAAGAGACCCAGTACTTC. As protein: CASSFFQGFKETQYF.

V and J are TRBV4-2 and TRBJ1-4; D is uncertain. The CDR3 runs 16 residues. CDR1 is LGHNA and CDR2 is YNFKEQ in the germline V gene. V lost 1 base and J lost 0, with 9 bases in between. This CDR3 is CASSQVGGPTNEKLFF. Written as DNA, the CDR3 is TGTGCCAGCAGCCAAGTTGGTGGCCCAACTAATGAAAAACTGTTTTTT.

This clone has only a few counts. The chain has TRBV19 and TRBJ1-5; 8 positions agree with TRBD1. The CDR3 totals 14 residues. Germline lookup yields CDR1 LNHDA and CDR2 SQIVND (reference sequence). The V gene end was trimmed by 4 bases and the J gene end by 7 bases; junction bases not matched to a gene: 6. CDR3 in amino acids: CASSTGQGGQPQHF. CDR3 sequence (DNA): TGTGCCAGTAGTACCGGACAGGGCGGACAGCCCCAGCATTTT.

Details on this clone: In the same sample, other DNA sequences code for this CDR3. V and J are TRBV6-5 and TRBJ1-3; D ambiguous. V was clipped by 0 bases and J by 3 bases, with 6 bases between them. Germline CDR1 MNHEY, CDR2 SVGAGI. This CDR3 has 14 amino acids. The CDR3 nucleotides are TGTGCCAGCAGTTACTCGAGGAGTGGAAACACCATATATTTT. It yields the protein CASSYSRSGNTIYF.

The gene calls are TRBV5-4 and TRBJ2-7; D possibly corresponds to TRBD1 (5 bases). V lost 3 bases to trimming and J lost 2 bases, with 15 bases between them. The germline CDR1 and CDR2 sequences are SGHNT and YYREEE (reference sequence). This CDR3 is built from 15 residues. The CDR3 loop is CASSSDTSKPYEQYF. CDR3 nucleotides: TGTGCCAGCAGCTCGGACACATCAAAACCCTACGAGCAGTACTTC.

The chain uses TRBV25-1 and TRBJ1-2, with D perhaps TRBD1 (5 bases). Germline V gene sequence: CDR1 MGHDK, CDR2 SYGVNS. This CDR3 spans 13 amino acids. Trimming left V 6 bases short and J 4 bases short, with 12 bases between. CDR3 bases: TGTGCCAGCAGCGAAGGACACTCCTATGGCTACACCTTC. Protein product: CASSEGHSYGYTF.

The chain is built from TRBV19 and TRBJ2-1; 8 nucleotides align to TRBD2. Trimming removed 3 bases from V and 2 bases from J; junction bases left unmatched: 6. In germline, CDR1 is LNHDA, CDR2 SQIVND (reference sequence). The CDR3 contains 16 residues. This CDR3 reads CASSIYQREPYNEQFF. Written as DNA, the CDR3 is TGTGCCAGTAGTATCTACCAGCGGGAGCCCTACAATGAGCAGTTCTTC.

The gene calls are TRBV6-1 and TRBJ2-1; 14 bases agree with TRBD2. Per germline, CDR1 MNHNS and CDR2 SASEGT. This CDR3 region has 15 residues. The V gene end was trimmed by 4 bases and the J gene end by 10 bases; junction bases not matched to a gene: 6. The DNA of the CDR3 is TGTGCCAGCAGTGCGACTAGCGGGAGGGCCAGAGAGCAGTTCTTC. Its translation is CASSATSGRAREQFF.

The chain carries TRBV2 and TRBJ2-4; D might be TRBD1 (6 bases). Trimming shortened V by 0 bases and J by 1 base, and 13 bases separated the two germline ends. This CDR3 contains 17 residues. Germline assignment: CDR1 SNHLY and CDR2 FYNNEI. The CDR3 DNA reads TGTGCCAGCAGTGAAGCGAGAGGGGGTCATGCCAAAAACATTCAGTACTTC. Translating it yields CASSEARGGHAKNIQYF.

The CDR3 sequence: CARLLLETQYF. In DNA, the CDR3 is TGTGCCAGACTTCTCCTCGAGACCCAGTACTTC. J is TRBJ2-5 and V is TRBV5-3, with unresolved D. TRBV5-3 is treated as an ORF (open reading frame) with a function not yet certain. Trimming removed 7 bases from V and 5 bases from J, with 9 bases in between. The CDR3 consists of 11 residues.

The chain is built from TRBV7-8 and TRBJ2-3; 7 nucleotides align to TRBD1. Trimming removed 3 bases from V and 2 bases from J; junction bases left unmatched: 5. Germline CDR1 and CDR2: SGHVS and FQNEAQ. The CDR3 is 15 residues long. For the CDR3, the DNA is TGTGCCAGCAGCTTTCTACAGGGGTCCACAGATACGCAGTATTTT. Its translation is CASSFLQGSTDTQYF.

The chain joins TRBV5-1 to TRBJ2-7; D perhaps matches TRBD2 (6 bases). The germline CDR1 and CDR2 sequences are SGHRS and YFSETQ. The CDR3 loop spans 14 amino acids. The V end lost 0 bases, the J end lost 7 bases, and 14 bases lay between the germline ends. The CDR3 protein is CASSLDPGAEEQYF. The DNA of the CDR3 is TGCGCCAGCAGCTTGGATCCGGGAGCGGAAGAGCAGTACTTC.